The 28 T cell receptor beta chains below all came from one sample that was sequenced in a study of a mutant IDH1 vaccine in newly diagnosed glioma (dated by TCRdb to the early 2020s). The library was built by means of the immunoSEQ multiplex PCR assay. The clones in this table, taken by TCRdb from immuneACCESS, are in-frame only. Not every clone is retained; where verified, under half of the shortfall comes from an unresolved V gene, and the cause of the rest is unknown. Present in this sample are just over 65,000 clones, 80% to 85% of which were seen just once. Clones ranked in the top ten supply about an eighth of the sample. The sample's time point label, decoded: week 35, safety follow-up. Every vaccine dose consisted of 300 ug of a 20-mer mutant IDH1 peptide in Montanide, administered subcutaneously together with topical imiquimod. These receptors' antigens are unknown. The sample consisted of PBMCs, taken from a glioma patient whose treatment included an IDH1 peptide vaccine. These receptors all stem from a man aged 18 to 30 with glioma.

The J gene is TRBJ1-2, the V gene TRBV30; no clear D gene. The CDR3 sequence is 12 residues long. Trimming removed 0 bases from V and 7 bases from J, with 9 bases in between. CDR1 is GTSNPN, CDR2 SVGIG, per germline (reference sequence). Here the CDR3 DNA reads TGTGCCTGGAGTGTCGCGCAGACTGGCTACACCTTC. As protein: CAWSVAQTGYTF.

The V call is TRBV5-6, the J call TRBJ2-7; D possibly matches TRBD1 or TRBD2 (5 bases each). V was pared by 2 bases and J by 2 bases, with 26 bases between. The CDR3 sequence is 19 residues long. In germline, CDR1 is SGHDT, CDR2 YYEEEE. CDR3 nucleotides: TGTGCCAGCAGCTTCTCGACCTTTGGGACGGACACTAGAGCCTACGAGCAGTACTTC. It is translated as CASSFSTFGTDTRAYEQYF.

The chain joins TRBV5-1 to TRBJ2-3; D not certain. This CDR3 has 13 amino acids. Trimming removed 4 bases at V and 1 base at J, with 7 bases between. CDR1 and CDR2 from the germline V gene are SGHRS and YFSETQ. The CDR3 protein is CASSTTGTDTQYF. CDR3 nucleotides: TGCGCCAGCAGCACGACGGGCACAGATACGCAGTATTTT.

This chain links TRBV6-5 with TRBJ1-2, with 8 bases fitting TRBD1. The ends lost 7 bases at V and 5 bases at J; junction bases unmatched: 12. Per the germline V gene, CDR1 is MNHEY and CDR2 is SVGAGI. The CDR3 has 15 amino acids. The CDR3 region is CASTERTGRTYGYTF. Here the CDR3 DNA reads TGTGCCAGCACCGAGAGGACAGGGAGAACATATGGCTACACCTTC.

The chain couples TRBV6-5 to TRBJ2-7; no clear D gene. Germline V CDR1 and CDR2: MNHEY, SVGAGI. The CDR3 totals 13 residues. Trimming stripped 6 bases from V and 5 bases from J, with 14 bases between. The CDR3, as DNA: TGTGCCAGCAGCCCTTCCAGTTATAACGAGCAGTACTTC. It encodes CASSPSSYNEQYF.

The chain links TRBV6-4 to TRBJ2-1; 12 bases map to TRBD2. Looked up from germline, CDR1 is MRHNA and CDR2 is SNTAGT. With V trimmed by 3 bases and J by 0 bases, 9 bases remained unmatched. The CDR3 is made up of 19 amino acids. The CDR3 region has the DNA TGTGCCAGCAGTGAGACTAGCGGGAGCCGCATAAGCTCCTACAATGAGCAGTTCTTC. It specifies CASSETSGSRISSYNEQFF.

This clone came up a few times. The V gene is TRBV27, the J gene TRBJ1-1, with D perhaps matching TRBD1 (5 bases). This CDR3 is 14 amino acids long. Germline CDR1 and CDR2: MNHEY and SMNVEV (reference sequence). Trimming removed 7 bases from V and 4 bases from J, with 16 bases in between. The CDR3 DNA follows: TGTGCCAGCATTAATCAGGGCCAGGGCACTGAAGCTTTCTTT. As protein: CASINQGQGTEAFF.

The chain employs TRBV7-2 and TRBJ1-2; D call uncertain. Germline values: CDR1 SGHTA, CDR2 FQGNSA. V was pared by 4 bases and J by 8 bases, with 17 bases between. The length of the CDR3 is 14 residues. CDR3 in DNA: TGTGCCAGCAGCTCCGGGTTCAGCCTGGGAGGCTACACCTTC. Protein sequence: CASSSGFSLGGYTF. The entire variable domain, with the rest obtained from reference TRBV7-2 and TRBJ1-2, is as follows: GAGVSQSPSNKVTEKGKDVELRCDPISGHTALYWYRQSLGQGLEFLIYFQGNSAPDKSGLPSDRFSAERTGGSVSTLTIQRTQQEDSAVYLCASSSGFSLGGYTFGSGTRLTVV.

The chain's CDR3 is CASSQDRARGGTKNIQYF. CDR3 bases: TGCGCCAGCAGCCAAGACCGGGCCAGGGGGGGGACCAAAAACATTCAGTACTTC. The chain couples TRBV4-3 to TRBJ2-4, with D perhaps being TRBD1 or TRBD2 (7 bases each). This CDR3 has 18 residues. Between the trimmed V and J ends, which lost 0 bases and 2 bases, there was a span of 17 bases. The germline gives CDR1 LGHNA, CDR2 YSLEER.

This clone occurred a few times. CDR3 residues: CASSVKGGRAFF. Written as DNA, the CDR3 is TGTGCCAGCAGCGTAAAAGGGGGGCGCGCTTTCTTT. V gene TRBV9 combines with J gene TRBJ1-1; TRBD1 is a possible D gene (6 bases). The CDR3 loop spans 12 amino acids. From germline, CDR1 is SGDLS and CDR2 YYNGEE. V lost 1 base, J lost 11 bases, and 12 bases lay in between.

This clone was seen just once. This sequence joins TRBV28 and TRBJ1-1; D gene unclear. The germline V and J ends were trimmed by 5 bases and 4 bases, with 11 bases remaining between them. The germline CDR1 and CDR2 sequences are MDHEN and SYDVKM. The CDR3 sequence is 13 residues long. The CDR3 DNA is TGTGCCAGCAGTATCAAATGGGCCACTGAAGCTTTCTTT. It translates to CASSIKWATEAFF.

V and J are TRBV7-9 and TRBJ2-5; D is possibly TRBD1 (6 bases). V shed 5 bases and J shed 1 base, with 17 bases lying between them. Germline V gene sequence: CDR1 SEHNR, CDR2 FQNEAQ (reference sequence). The CDR3 has 16 residues. The CDR3, as DNA: TGTGCCAGCAGCACCACAGGGCAATACTCCCAAGAGACCCAGTACTTC. It specifies CASSTTGQYSQETQYF.

The genes are TRBV27 and TRBJ2-1; a weak D match, TRBD2 (5 bases). This CDR3 comprises 16 residues. CDR1 and CDR2 from the germline V gene are MNHEY and SMNVEV (reference sequence). Trimming shortened V by 0 bases and J by 2 bases, and 11 bases separated the two germline ends. CDR3: CASSLSEGRTYNEQFF. CDR3 DNA: TGTGCCAGCAGTTTATCTGAGGGTCGGACCTACAATGAGCAGTTCTTC.

The gene calls are TRBV15 and TRBJ1-3, with D maybe TRBD1 (5 bases). Trimming took 8 bases from V and 2 from J, leaving 19 bases between them. CDR1 LNHNV and CDR2 YYDKDF come from the germline V gene (reference sequence). CDR3 length equals 16 residues. In DNA form, the CDR3 reads TGTGCCACCGGGGGTCTGCCGGGTCAGGCTGGAAACACCATATATTTT. It codes for CATGGLPGQAGNTIYF.

The chain joins TRBV18 to TRBJ1-5; 11 positions match TRBD1. With 5 bases clipped from V and 6 bases from J, the junction kept 6 bases outside the gene matches. Germline V gene data show CDR1 as KGHSH and CDR2 as LQKENI. There are 15 residues in the CDR3. DNA for the CDR3: TGTGCCAGCTCAGCTGGGACAGGGGGTGTTCAGCCCCAGCATTTT. It codes for CASSAGTGGVQPQHF.

The rearrangement joins TRBV29-1 to TRBJ2-4; TRBD2 agrees at 7 bases. With 8 bases clipped from V and 7 bases from J, the junction kept 14 bases outside the gene matches. Germline CDR1 and CDR2: SQVTM and ANQGSEA. The CDR3 contains 14 residues. In DNA, the CDR3 is TGCAGCATCCTGGGAGGGAAAAAGGGGAACATTCAGTACTTC. It yields the protein CSILGGKKGNIQYF.

The rearrangement uses TRBV28 and TRBJ2-7; D may be TRBD1 or TRBD2 (6 bases each). The CDR3 extends over 14 amino acids. CDR1 and CDR2 from the germline V gene are MDHEN and SYDVKM. V was clipped by 6 bases and J by 3 bases, with 15 bases between them. The CDR3 nucleotides read TGTGCCAGCAGGGGGGGCGGGGAATACTACGAGCAGTACTTC. It specifies CASRGGGEYYEQYF.

The chain employs TRBV5-5 and TRBJ1-4, with 9 bases that match TRBD1. The CDR3 extends over 16 amino acids. J was trimmed by 5 bases and V by 3 bases; bases with no gene match: 8. CDR1 and CDR2 (germline): SGHKS, YYEKEE (reference sequence). The CDR3 region is CASSWEPGTGNEKLFF. The DNA for the CDR3 is TGTGCCAGCAGCTGGGAGCCCGGGACAGGGAATGAAAAACTGTTTTTT.

The chain joins TRBV5-4 to TRBJ2-6, with 7 bases lining up with TRBD1. The CDR3 sequence is 19 residues long. Germline CDR1 and CDR2: SGHNT and YYREEE (reference sequence). Trimming at V came to 0 bases and at J to 0 bases, leaving 9 bases not matched to a gene. CDR3 protein: CASSLGGTARDSGANVLTF. The CDR3 DNA sequence: TGTGCCAGCAGCTTGGGGGGGACAGCACGAGACTCTGGGGCCAACGTCCTGACTTTC.

The V call is TRBV4-2, the J call TRBJ2-7; a weak D match, TRBD1 (5 bases). Germline CDR1 LGHNA, CDR2 YNFKEQ. The V and J ends lost 1 base and 0 bases respectively, with 7 bases between them. The CDR3 has 14 residues. The DNA for the CDR3 is TGTGCCAGCAGCCAAGGGGGCATCTCCTACGAGCAGTACTTC. Translated, it gives CASSQGGISYEQYF.

This clone was detected only a few times. V usage is TRBV2 and J usage is TRBJ1-1; no definite D call. The CDR3 spans 13 residues. Deletions cut 4 bases from V and 1 base from J, with 7 bases between. In germline, CDR1 is SNHLY, CDR2 FYNNEI. CDR3 nucleotide sequence: TGTGCCAGCAGTGCTCGGGGGAACACTGAAGCTTTCTTT. Amino acids: CASSARGNTEAFF.

The rearrangement uses TRBV5-1 and TRBJ2-5, with 9 bases that match TRBD1. Germline CDR1 reads SGHRS; CDR2 reads YFSETQ. The CDR3 sequence is 17 residues long. V lost 4 bases to trimming and J lost 5 bases; unmatched junction nucleotides: 15. The chain's CDR3 is CASSRDRASLVGETQYF. In DNA, the CDR3 is TGCGCCAGCAGCCGGGACAGGGCCTCTTTGGTTGGGGAGACCCAGTACTTC.

The rearrangement links TRBV6-1 to TRBJ2-3; D call uncertain. The V gene lost 5 bases and the J gene lost 8 bases, with 14 bases spanning the gap. Germline V lookup: CDR1 MNHNS, CDR2 SASEGT. This CDR3 spans 13 amino acids. CDR3 DNA sequence: TGTGCCAGCAGTACCGCCCCGTCGGGTACGCAGTATTTT. Residues: CASSTAPSGTQYF.

The V call is TRBV6-6, the J call TRBJ1-3; D perhaps matches TRBD1 (6 bases). The germline CDR1 and CDR2 sequences are MNHNY and SVGAGI (reference sequence). The V and J ends lost 4 bases and 0 bases respectively, with 10 bases between them. This CDR3 is 15 amino acids long. In nucleotides, the CDR3 is TGTGCCAGCAGTTTTTACAGGGACTCTGGAAACACCATATATTTT. This sequence encodes CASSFYRDSGNTIYF.

The CDR3 spells CASSEARASGYTF. The CDR3 bases are TGTGCCAGCAGTGAAGCGAGGGCTTCTGGCTACACCTTC. The chain joins TRBV2 to TRBJ1-2; no definite D call. Trimming pared 0 bases from V and 7 bases from J, leaving 9 bases between. Germline V lookup: CDR1 SNHLY, CDR2 FYNNEI. This CDR3 comprises 13 residues.

The chain uses TRBV15 and TRBJ1-1; 9 positions agree with TRBD1. The V gene's germline CDR1 is LNHNV and CDR2 YYDKDF (reference sequence). The V segment lost 4 bases and the J segment 4 bases; nucleotides outside the gene matches: 7. This CDR3 region has 15 residues. In DNA, the CDR3 is TGTGCCACCAGCAAAGGGGACAGGGTCCCCACTGAAGCTTTCTTT. It translates to CATSKGDRVPTEAFF.

The chain uses TRBV30 and TRBJ1-1; D ambiguous. This CDR3 is built from 13 residues. The germline V gene has CDR1 GTSNPN and CDR2 SVGIG (reference sequence). With 3 bases removed from V and 3 bases from J, the gap between germline ends came to 11 bases. Here the CDR3 reads CAWSLSLHTEAFF. In DNA form, the CDR3 reads TGTGCCTGGAGCCTCAGCCTGCACACTGAAGCTTTCTTT.

The chain carries TRBV7-3 and TRBJ1-1; D gene unclear. The germline V and J ends were trimmed by 0 bases and 4 bases, with 12 bases remaining between them. This CDR3 has 15 amino acids. Per germline, CDR1 SGHTA and CDR2 FQGTGA. In nucleotides, the CDR3 is TGTGCCAGCAGCTTAACGTCACCGGGTACCACTGAAGCTTTCTTT. This codes for CASSLTSPGTTEAFF.